The rows below give T cell receptor beta chains drawn from one sample of a study of CD8 T cells in Susac syndrome. TCRdb ran MiXCR on the immunoSEQ multiplex PCR reads and lists one entry per CDR3 protein. The data contain 130,000 to 150,000 distinct CDR3 sequences, 94% of them singletons. Input material: CD8+ T cells from PBMCs. The receptors were gathered from a human donor in good health. CDR3s include the opening cysteine and the closing phenylalanine or tryptophan. A D gene is named only where the DNA matches it firmly. Size is stated for part of the rows, as once, few or many counts, or as a class when the clone is expanded.

14	TRBV27	NA	TRBJ1-5	once	TGTGCCAGCAGTTTATGGGGCGGACAACAGCCCCAGCATTTT	CASSLWGGQQPQHF
13	TRBV5-1	TRBD1	TRBJ2-1	NA	TGCGCCAGCAGCTTGAAGAGGGGGCATGAGCAGTTCTTC	CASSLKRGHEQFF
14	TRBV20-1	NA	TRBJ2-7	NA	TGCAGTGCTACTAGCTGGGGCAGAGAGTACGAGCAGTACTTC	CSATSWGREYEQYF
11	TRBV12-3/TRBV12-4	NA	TRBJ1-1	NA	TGTGCCAGCTCCCACGGGATTGAAGCTTTCTTT	CASSHGIEAFF
15	TRBV9	NA	TRBJ2-2	NA	TGTGCCAGCAGCGTAGCGTCAGCGAACACCGGGGAGCTGTTTTTT	CASSVASANTGELFF
16	TRBV4-3	NA	TRBJ2-7	NA	TGCGCCAGCAGCCAAGAGCGGGGAGACATCACCTACGAGCAGTATTTC	CASSQERGDITYEQYF
16	TRBV6-2/TRBV6-3	TRBD2	TRBJ2-5	NA	TGTGCCAGCAGTTACGGACTAGCGGGAGCTTACGAGACCCAGTACTTC	CASSYGLAGAYETQYF
16	TRBV13	NA	TRBJ2-1	NA	TGTGCCAGCAGCTCCTTAGCGGCCCCTGACTACAATGAGCAGTTCTTC	CASSSLAAPDYNEQFF
12	TRBV28	TRBD1	TRBJ1-1	NA	TGTGCCACCGGGACAGAGAACACTGAAGCTTTCTTT	CATGTENTEAFF
17	TRBV12-3/TRBV12-4	NA	TRBJ2-5	NA	TGTGCCAGCAGTTTATCCCAAATGGAGGGGTGGCGGGAGACCCAGTACTTC	CASSLSQMEGWRETQYF
16	TRBV27	NA	TRBJ2-2	NA	TGTGCCAGCAAGTATTCCAGGGGTAATAGTGAGGGGGAGCTGTTTTTT	CASKYSRGNSEGELFF
10	TRBV24-1	NA	TRBJ1-4	NA	TGTGCCACCAAAATCGAAAAACTGTTTTTT	CATKIEKLFF
14	TRBV3-1	TRBD2	TRBJ2-7	once	TGTGCCAGCAGTCAGAGTAGCGGGACCTACGAGCAGTACTTC	CASSQSSGTYEQYF
11	TRBV20-1	NA	TRBJ2-3	NA	TGCAGTGCCTACAGGGAGGGTACGCAGTATTTT	CSAYREGTQYF
12	TRBV7-9	NA	TRBJ2-7	NA	TGTGCCAGCAGCCCGCAACCGCACGAGCAGTACTTC	CASSPQPHEQYF
15	TRBV7-9	NA	TRBJ2-6	NA	TGTGCCAGCAGCTTATCCAGGGCCGGGGCCAACGTCCTGACTTTC	CASSLSRAGANVLTF
13	TRBV11-2	NA	TRBJ2-7	once	TGTGCCAGCGAAGGGGTGGTCTCCTACGAGCAGTACTTC	CASEGVVSYEQYF
11	TRBV15	TRBD1	TRBJ2-1	NA	TGTGCCACCATGGTAGGGACAGGGGTGGTCTTC	CATMVGTGVVF
13	TRBV6-2/TRBV6-3	NA	TRBJ2-1	NA	TGTGCCAGCTTTCCGGGAGAGGCGGGTGAGCAGTTCTTC	CASFPGEAGEQFF
16	TRBV12-3/TRBV12-4	NA	TRBJ1-5	NA	TGTGCCAGCAGGGCCGGGCTTGAGGATAGCAATCAGCCCCAGCATTTT	CASRAGLEDSNQPQHF
13	TRBV12-3/TRBV12-4	NA	TRBJ2-1	NA	TGTGCCAGCACCCGGGGACTCCACAATGAGCAGTTCTTC	CASTRGLHNEQFF
12	TRBV15	NA	TRBJ2-1	NA	TGTGCCACCGGAGGTTCCTACAATGAGCAGTTCTTC	CATGGSYNEQFF
14	TRBV29-1	NA	TRBJ2-2	NA	TGCAGCGTTCAGGTGGCGGGAAGCACCGGGGAGCTGTTTTTT	CSVQVAGSTGELFF
19	TRBV29-1	TRBD1	TRBJ2-6	NA	TGCAGCGTTGGGGTTAGGAACCGGGACAGTAGCTCTGGGGCCAACGTCCTGACTTTC	CSVGVRNRDSSSGANVLTF
14	TRBV28	NA	TRBJ1-4	NA	TGTGCCAGCAGTTTAGGGTCAACTAATGAAAAACTGTTTTTT	CASSLGSTNEKLFF
13	TRBV20-1	NA	TRBJ2-7	NA	TGCAGTGCCAGAGACAGGTCTAATTACGAGCAGTACTTC	CSARDRSNYEQYF
13	TRBV20-1	TRBD1	TRBJ1-2	once	TGCAGTGCTCCCGGGACAGGGACCTATGGCTACACCTTC	CSAPGTGTYGYTF
12	TRBV29-1	NA	TRBJ1-1	once	TGCAGCGCAGACAGGCTAGACACTGAAGCTTTCTTT	CSADRLDTEAFF
13	TRBV5-1	NA	TRBJ1-2	few	TGCGCCAGCAGCCCGGCGGACGGCTATGGCTACACCTTC	CASSPADGYGYTF
13	TRBV20-1	NA	TRBJ1-2	NA	TGCAGTGCTAGTCACAAAGATTACTATGGCTACACCTTC	CSASHKDYYGYTF
12	TRBV30	NA	TRBJ2-7	NA	TGTGCCTGGAGGGAGGCCTCCTACGAGCAGTACTTC	CAWREASYEQYF
16	TRBV14	TRBD1	TRBJ2-7	NA	TGTGCCAGCAGCCAGAGACAACAGGGGGCGGCCTACGAGCAGTACTTC	CASSQRQQGAAYEQYF
12	TRBV5-6	NA	TRBJ1-1	few	TGTGCCAGCAGCCTCCAGGGGACTGAAGCTTTCTTT	CASSLQGTEAFF
14	TRBV27	NA	TRBJ2-7	NA	TGTGCCAGCAGTTTCCTCGCGGATGCCTACGAGCAGTACTTC	CASSFLADAYEQYF
14	TRBV7-9	NA	TRBJ2-5	NA	TGTGCCAGCAGCTTAGTGGGTCCACTAGAGACCCAGTACTTC	CASSLVGPLETQYF
16	TRBV7-9	TRBD2	TRBJ2-3	once	TGTGCCAGCAGCCCCACCGGGCTAGCGGGGACAGATACGCAGTATTTT	CASSPTGLAGTDTQYF
14	TRBV4-2	NA	TRBJ2-5	NA	TGTGCCAGCAGCCAAGGGCGGGAACAAGAGACCCAGTACTTC	CASSQGREQETQYF
13	TRBV30	NA	TRBJ2-2	NA	TGTGCCTGGAGCGCCTTGAACACCGGGGAGCTGTTTTTT	CAWSALNTGELFF
16	TRBV5-6	TRBD1	TRBJ1-5	NA	TGTGCCAGCAGCCATTACAGGGGAGCGGGCAATCAGCCCCAGCATTTT	CASSHYRGAGNQPQHF
13	TRBV9	NA	TRBJ2-1	NA	TGTGCCAGCAGCGCGAGCAGTGGGAATGAGCAGTTCTTC	CASSASSGNEQFF
15	TRBV30	NA	TRBJ1-4	NA	TGTGCCTGGAGGCGGTCAGCCGCAACTAATGAAAAACTGTTTTTT	CAWRRSAATNEKLFF
14	TRBV28	NA	TRBJ2-5	NA	TGTGCCAGCAGACCCCGGGACAATCAAGAGACCCAGTACTTC	CASRPRDNQETQYF
13	TRBV9	NA	TRBJ1-1	NA	TGTGCCAGCAGCGTAAAAAGTGGGACTGAAGCTTTCTTT	CASSVKSGTEAFF
13	TRBV19	TRBD2	TRBJ2-7	NA	TGTGCCAGTAGTATTAGCGGGAGTCACGAGCAGTACTTC	CASSISGSHEQYF
12	TRBV5-4	NA	TRBJ2-7	NA	TGTGCCAGCAGGATGGACAACTACGAGCAGTACTTC	CASRMDNYEQYF
13	TRBV28	NA	TRBJ2-7	NA	TGTGCCAGCAGTTCCGACGGTTCCTACGAGCAGTACTTC	CASSSDGSYEQYF
13	TRBV7-9	NA	TRBJ1-1	NA	TGTGCCAGCCGGCGGCGAGTGGAGCCTGAAGCTTTCTTT	CASRRRVEPEAFF
14	TRBV15	NA	TRBJ2-1	NA	TGTGCCACCAGCAGAGATCGCTTGGGCGATGAGCAGTTCTTC	CATSRDRLGDEQFF
13	TRBV29-1	NA	TRBJ2-2	NA	TGCAGCGTTCCTGGGGGCGCCCCCGGGGAGCTGTTTTTT	CSVPGGAPGELFF
14	TRBV20-1	NA	TRBJ2-5	NA	TGCAGTGCTGACACGACAGCTCGAGGGGAGACCCAGTACTTC	CSADTTARGETQYF
17	TRBV15	NA	TRBJ2-5	NA	TGTGCCACCAGCAGAGACGTTGGGCTCAGGGTCCAAGAGACCCAGTACTTC	CATSRDVGLRVQETQYF
14	TRBV28	NA	TRBJ2-7	NA	TGTGCCACGTCAGGGGGGTGGGGCTCCTACGAGCAGTACTTC	CATSGGWGSYEQYF
16	TRBV29-1	TRBD2	TRBJ2-7	NA	TGCAGCGTTGAAGATGGGGCTAGCGGGAAGATGGTCGAGCAGTACTTC	CSVEDGASGKMVEQYF